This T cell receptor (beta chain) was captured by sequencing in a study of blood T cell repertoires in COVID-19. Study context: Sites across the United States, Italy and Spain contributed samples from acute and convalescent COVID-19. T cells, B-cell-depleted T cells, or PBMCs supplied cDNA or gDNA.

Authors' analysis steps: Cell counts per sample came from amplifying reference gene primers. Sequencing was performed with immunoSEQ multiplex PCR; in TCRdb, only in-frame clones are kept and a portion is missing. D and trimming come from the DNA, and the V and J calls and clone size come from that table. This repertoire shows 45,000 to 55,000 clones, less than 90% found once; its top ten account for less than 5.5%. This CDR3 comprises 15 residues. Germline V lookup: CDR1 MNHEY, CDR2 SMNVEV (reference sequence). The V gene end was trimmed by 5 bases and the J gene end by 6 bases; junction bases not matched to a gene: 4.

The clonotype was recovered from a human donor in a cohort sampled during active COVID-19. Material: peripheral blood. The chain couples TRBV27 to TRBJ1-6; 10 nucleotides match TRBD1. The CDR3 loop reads CASSPTGGVNSPLHF. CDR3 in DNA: TGTGCCAGCAGTCCGACAGGGGGCGTTAATTCACCCCTCCACTTT.